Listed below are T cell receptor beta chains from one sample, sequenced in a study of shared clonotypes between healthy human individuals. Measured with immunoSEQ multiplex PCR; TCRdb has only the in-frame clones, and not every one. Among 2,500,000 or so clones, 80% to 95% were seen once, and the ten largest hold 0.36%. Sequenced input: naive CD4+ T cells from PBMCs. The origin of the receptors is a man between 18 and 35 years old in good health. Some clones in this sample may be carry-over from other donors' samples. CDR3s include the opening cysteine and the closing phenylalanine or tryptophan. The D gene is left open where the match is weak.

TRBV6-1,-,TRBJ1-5,TGTGCCAGCAGTGAATTGCCAGGGGACAATCAGCCCCAGCATTTT,CASSELPGDNQPQHF
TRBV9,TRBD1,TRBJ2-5,TGTGCCAGCAGCAGCCAGGGGGCGAGAGAGACCCAGTACTTC,CASSSQGARETQYF
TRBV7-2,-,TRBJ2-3,TGTGCCAGCAGCACCCATTGGACAGATACGCAGTATTTT,CASSTHWTDTQYF
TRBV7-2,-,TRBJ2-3,TGTGCCAGCAGCTTTTCCGATACGCAGTATTTT,CASSFSDTQYF
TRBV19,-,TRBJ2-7,TGTGCCAGTAGTAGGTCTAGCGCGAGCTCCTACGAGCAGTACTTC,CASSRSSASSYEQYF
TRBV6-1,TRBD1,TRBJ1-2,TGTGCCAGCAGTGAAGTATTCTACGGGACAGGGTTTGCCTATGGCTACACCTTC,CASSEVFYGTGFAYGYTF
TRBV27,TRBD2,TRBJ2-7,TGTGCCAGCAGTTTATTATCTAGCGGGAACTACGAGCAGTACTTC,CASSLLSSGNYEQYF
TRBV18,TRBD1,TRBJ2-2,TGTGCCAGCTCACTCCAGGGACAGGGGCTCCTAACAAGGACCGGGGAGCTGTTTTTT,CASSLQGQGLLTRTGELFF
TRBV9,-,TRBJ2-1,TGTGCCAGCAGCAGTAGCGGAGACTCCTACAATGAGCAGTTCTTC,CASSSSGDSYNEQFF
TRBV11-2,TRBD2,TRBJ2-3,TGTGCCAGCAGCTTTGGCGGGGGTCGGGGGGATACGCAGTATTTT,CASSFGGGRGDTQYF
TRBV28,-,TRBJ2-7,TGTGCCAGCAGTCCCCCCGGGGAGGCCTACGAGCAGTACTTC,CASSPPGEAYEQYF
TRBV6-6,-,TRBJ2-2,TGTGCCAGCAGTTACAGGCAGGACACCGGGGAGCTGTTTTTT,CASSYRQDTGELFF
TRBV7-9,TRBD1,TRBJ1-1,TGTGCCAGCAGCAAACAGGGGGCTGTCACTGAAGCTTTCTTT,CASSKQGAVTEAFF
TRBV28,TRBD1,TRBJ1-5,TGTGCCAGCAGTTCTACCCTCGGGACAGGGGTCGGCAGCAATCAGCCCCAGCATTTT,CASSSTLGTGVGSNQPQHF
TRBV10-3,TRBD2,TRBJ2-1,TGTGCCATCAGTCTTAAGGAGGGGCTAGCGGGACACAATGAGCAGTTCTTC,CAISLKEGLAGHNEQFF
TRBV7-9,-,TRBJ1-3,TGTGCCAGCAGCTTAGTGACCTCTGGAAACACCATATATTTT,CASSLVTSGNTIYF
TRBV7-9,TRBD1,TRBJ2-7,TGTGCCAGCAGCTATACAGGGGGGTCGTCATACGAGCAGTACTTC,CASSYTGGSSYEQYF
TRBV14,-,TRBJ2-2,TGTGCCAGCAGCGACTCCCCCGGGGAGCTGTTTTTT,CASSDSPGELFF
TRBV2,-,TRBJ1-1,TGTGCCAGCAGTGAGGAACGGGTGAACACTGAAGCTTTCTTT,CASSEERVNTEAFF
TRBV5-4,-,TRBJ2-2,TGTGCCAGCAGCTTGGGACCGTCTGACACCGGGGAGCTGTTTTTT,CASSLGPSDTGELFF
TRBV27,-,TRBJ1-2,TGTGCCAGCAGTATAAGGACGGGGGGGGTTGCTAACTATGGCTACACCTTC,CASSIRTGGVANYGYTF
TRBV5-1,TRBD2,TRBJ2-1,TGCGCCAGCAGCCCAATCACTAGCGTATGGGGAGACTCCTACAATGAGCAGTTCTTC,CASSPITSVWGDSYNEQFF
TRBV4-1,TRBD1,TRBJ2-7,TGCGCCAGCAGCCAGGGGACAGGGAGTGTGAACGAGCAGTACTTC,CASSQGTGSVNEQYF
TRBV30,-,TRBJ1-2,TGTGCCTGGAGTTCTGGGGACTATGGCTACACCTTC,CAWSSGDYGYTF
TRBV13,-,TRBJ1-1,TGTGCCAGCAGCGATCCGACGAACACTGAAGCTTTCTTT,CASSDPTNTEAFF
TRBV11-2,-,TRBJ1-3,TGTGCCAGCAGCTTAGGAGTCGGGGGCACCATATATTTT,CASSLGVGGTIYF
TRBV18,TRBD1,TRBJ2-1,TGTGCCAGCTCAGACAGGGATAATGAGCAGTTCTTC,CASSDRDNEQFF
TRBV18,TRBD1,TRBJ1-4,TGTGCCAGCTCACTGGGACAGGGTGCAACTAATGAAAAACTGTTTTTT,CASSLGQGATNEKLFF
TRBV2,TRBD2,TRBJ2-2,TGTGCCAGCAGTGCGGGACTAGCGGGAGGCCGAGGCACCGGGGAGCTGTTTTTT,CASSAGLAGGRGTGELFF
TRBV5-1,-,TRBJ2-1,TGCGCCAGCAGCTTGATGGCGGAGGGGGGGAATGAGCAGTTCTTC,CASSLMAEGGNEQFF
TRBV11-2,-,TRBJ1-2,TGTGCCAGCAGCTTAGACAATAACTATGGCTACACCTTC,CASSLDNNYGYTF
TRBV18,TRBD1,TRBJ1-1,TGTGCCAGCTCACCTACTAGCTGGACAGGGGTCCCTGAAGCTTTCTTT,CASSPTSWTGVPEAFF
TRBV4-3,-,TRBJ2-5,TGCGCCAGCAGCCAAGAAACAGGGCGAGGGGAGACCCAGTACTTC,CASSQETGRGETQYF
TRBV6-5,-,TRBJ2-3,TGTGCCAGCAGTTACTCTTTTGCGCAAACCACAGATACGCAGTATTTT,CASSYSFAQTTDTQYF
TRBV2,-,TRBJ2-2,TGTGCCAGCAGCGCCAGGGCCCCGAACACCGGGGAGCTGTTTTTT,CASSARAPNTGELFF
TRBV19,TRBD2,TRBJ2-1,TGTGCCAGTAGTATGGGCGGGACTAGGAATGAGCAGTTCTTC,CASSMGGTRNEQFF
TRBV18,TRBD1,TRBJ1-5,TGTGCCAGCTCACCAGAAAGACAGGGGGCTGGACAGCCCCAGCATTTT,CASSPERQGAGQPQHF
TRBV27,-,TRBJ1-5,TGTGCCAGCAGTTTTCTGGGAGGTGATAGCAATCAGCCCCAGCATTTT,CASSFLGGDSNQPQHF
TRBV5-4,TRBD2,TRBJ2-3,TGTGCCAGCAGCGGAGGACTAGCGGGAGGCACAGATACGCAGTATTTT,CASSGGLAGGTDTQYF
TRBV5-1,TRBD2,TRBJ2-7,TGCGCCAGCAGCTTCGGACTAGCGGGGTCCTACGAGCAGTACTTC,CASSFGLAGSYEQYF
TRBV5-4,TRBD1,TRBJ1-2,TGTGCCAGCAGCGGGATGGACAGGGGCGATGGCTACACCTTC,CASSGMDRGDGYTF
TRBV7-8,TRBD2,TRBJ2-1,TGTGCCAGCCGCTCTTGGGCGGGAGGGCCCCCTTACAATGAGCAGTTCTTC,CASRSWAGGPPYNEQFF